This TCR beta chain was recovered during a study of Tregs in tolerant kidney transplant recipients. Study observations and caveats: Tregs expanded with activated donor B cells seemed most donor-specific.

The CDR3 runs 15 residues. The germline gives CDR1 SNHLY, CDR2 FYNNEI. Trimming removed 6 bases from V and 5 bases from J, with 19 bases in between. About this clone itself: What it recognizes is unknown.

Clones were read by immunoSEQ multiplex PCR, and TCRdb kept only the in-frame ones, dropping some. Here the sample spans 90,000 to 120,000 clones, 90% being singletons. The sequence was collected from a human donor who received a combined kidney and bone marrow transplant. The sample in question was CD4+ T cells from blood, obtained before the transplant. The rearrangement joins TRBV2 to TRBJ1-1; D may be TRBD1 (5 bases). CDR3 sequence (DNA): TGTGCCAGCAGCCCCCGGACAAAAAAGGGGACTGAAGCTTTCTTT. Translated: CASSPRTKKGTEAFF.